Below, 27 T cell receptor beta chains from the same sample are listed, as sequenced in a study of shared clonotypes between healthy human individuals. The repertoire was sequenced with immunoSEQ multiplex PCR; TCRdb's copy has only in-frame clones and lacks some. The table lists approximately 640,000 clones, about 78% of them singletons. Material: memory CD4+ T cells sorted from blood. Stated subset: CD45RA-negative fraction. Receptor source: a woman aged 25-40 years in good health.

J is TRBJ2-7 and V is TRBV27, with 7 bases identical to TRBD2. The CDR3 totals 16 residues. CDR1 and CDR2 from the germline V gene are MNHEY and SMNVEV (reference sequence). Unmatched junction bases numbered 13, after V lost 5 bases and J lost 3 bases. As DNA, the CDR3 is TGTGCCAGCAGTCCCTTTGCGGGAGTGCTAAACTACGAGCAGTACTTC. Amino acid sequence: CASSPFAGVLNYEQYF.

This sequence joins TRBV19 and TRBJ2-1; D gene uncertain. The CDR3 runs to 15 residues. V lost 5 bases, J lost 5 bases, and 16 bases lay in between. CDR1 LNHDA and CDR2 SQIVND come from the germline V gene (reference sequence). CDR3: CASSARLRMDNEQFF. The CDR3 coding sequence is TGTGCCAGTAGTGCACGGCTCCGGATGGACAATGAGCAGTTCTTC.

The sample holds many counts of this clone. J is TRBJ2-1 and V is TRBV5-6, with D possibly TRBD2 on 6 matching bases. The CDR3 extends over 17 amino acids. Trimming stripped 0 bases from V and 0 bases from J, with 13 bases between. Germline V gives CDR1 SGHDT, CDR2 YYEEEE. CDR3 protein: CASSLAGSRRSYNEQFF. CDR3 nucleotides: TGTGCCAGCAGCTTGGCCGGGAGTCGGCGCTCCTACAATGAGCAGTTCTTC.

The chain combines TRBV19 with TRBJ1-5; 10 nucleotides agree with TRBD1. V shed 6 bases, J shed 1 base, and the junction held 0 bases outside the gene matches. In germline, CDR1 is LNHDA, CDR2 SQIVND (reference sequence). The CDR3 extends over 14 amino acids. The CDR3 is CASRDRGSNQPQHF. The CDR3, as DNA: TGTGCCAGTAGGGACAGGGGGAGCAATCAGCCCCAGCATTTT.

This rearrangement joins TRBV7-6 to TRBJ2-7; 7 bases line up with TRBD1. The junction had 0 bases not matched to a gene; V was cut back by 0 bases and J by 1 base. The length of the CDR3 is 14 residues. The germline gives CDR1 SGHVS, CDR2 FNYEAQ. The CDR3 sequence: CASSLATGSYEQYF. In DNA form, the CDR3 reads TGTGCCAGCAGCTTAGCGACAGGGTCCTACGAGCAGTACTTC. The full variable domain, in which reference TRBV7-6 and TRBJ2-7 provide the parts outside the CDR3, is GAGVSQSPRYKVTKRGQDVALRCDPISGHVSLYWYRQALGQGPEFLTYFNYEAQQDKSGLPNDRFSAERPEGSISTLTIQRTEQRDSAMYRCASSLATGSYEQYFGPGTRLTVT.

The chain has TRBV7-3 and TRBJ2-3; D call uncertain. V shed 2 bases and J shed 4 bases, with 7 bases lying between them. In germline, CDR1 is SGHTA, CDR2 FQGTGA. This CDR3 contains 13 residues. Written as DNA, the CDR3 is TGTGCCAGCAGCTTAGTGGGATCAGATACGCAGTATTTT. Its translation: CASSLVGSDTQYF.

In this sample, this clone turned up a few times. The V and J genes are TRBV28 and TRBJ1-5, with 10 bases identical to TRBD1. The CDR3 spans 14 residues. In germline, CDR1 is MDHEN, CDR2 SYDVKM. J lost 6 bases, V lost 6 bases, and 5 bases had no gene match. This chain's CDR3 is CASRGWTGGQPQHF. In DNA form, the CDR3 reads TGTGCCAGCAGGGGGTGGACAGGGGGTCAGCCCCAGCATTTT.

This clone was seen only a few times. The chain carries TRBV11-3 and TRBJ1-3; 7 bases map to TRBD1. V gave up 10 bases and J gave up 0 bases; unmatched junction bases: 6. The CDR3 totals 14 residues. From germline, CDR1 is SGHNT and CDR2 YENEEA. The CDR3 sequence is CATRRGLSGNTIYF. The CDR3 bases are TGTGCCACCCGGAGGGGGCTCTCTGGAAACACCATATATTTT.

Comments on this clone: This specimen includes other DNA sequences encoding the same CDR3. The chain couples TRBV19 to TRBJ1-4; perhaps TRBD1 as D (5 bases). CDR1 and CDR2 (germline): LNHDA, SQIVND (reference sequence). V was clipped by 3 bases and J by 5 bases, with 10 bases between them. The CDR3 is made up of 14 amino acids. For the CDR3, the DNA is TGTGCCAGTAGTATTTGGGGCCCGAATGAAAAACTGTTTTTT. It yields the protein CASSIWGPNEKLFF. The full variable domain, with the rest looked up from reference TRBV19 and TRBJ1-4, is DGGITQSPKYLFRKEGQNVTLSCEQNLNHDAMYWYRQDPGQGLRLIYYSQIVNDFQKGDIAEGYSVSREKKESFPLTVTSAQKNPTAFYLCASSIWGPNEKLFFGSGTQLSVL.

This clone has just a few counts. DNA for the CDR3: TGCGCCAGCAGCCAAGTGTGGAGGTCCTCCTACAATGAGCAGTTCTTC. Translation gives CASSQVWRSSYNEQFF. This rearrangement joins TRBV4-1 to TRBJ2-1, with D possibly TRBD2 on 5 matching bases. V lost 1 base to trimming and J lost 0 bases, with 10 bases between them. The CDR3 loop spans 16 amino acids. Germline lookup yields CDR1 MGHRA and CDR2 YSYEKL.

The gene calls are TRBV2 and TRBJ2-7; no firm D call. Germline loops: CDR1 SNHLY, CDR2 FYNNEI. Trimming took off 2 bases at V and 7 bases at J, with 6 bases between the two ends. The CDR3 loop spans 11 amino acids. The CDR3 coding sequence is TGTGCCAGCAGTGAACTTGCAGAGCAGTACTTC. Translating it yields CASSELAEQYF.

This chain uses TRBV29-1 with TRBJ2-6; D might be TRBD1 (6 bases). Trimming cost V 7 bases and J 4 bases, with 20 bases left between them. Germline V CDR1 and CDR2: SQVTM, ANQGSEA. CDR3 length equals 16 residues. CDR3 coding DNA: TGCAGCGACCCTTACGGGCAGGGGTCCGGGGCCAACGTCCTGACTTTC. Translating gives CSDPYGQGSGANVLTF.

Regarding this clone: Distinct nucleotide sequences in the sample also encode this CDR3. The V and J genes are TRBV30 and TRBJ2-7; D gene unclear. The germline V gene encodes CDR1 GTSNPN and CDR2 SVGIG (reference sequence). This CDR3 is built from 12 residues. V lost 1 base and J lost 2, with 6 bases in between. Here the CDR3 reads CAWSASTYEQYF. Here the CDR3 DNA reads TGTGCCTGGAGTGCCTCCACCTACGAGCAGTACTTC.

The chain joins TRBV6-1 to TRBJ2-3; 9 nucleotides align to TRBD1. V lost 3 bases to trimming and J lost 5 bases; unmatched junction nucleotides: 3. From germline, CDR1 is MNHNS and CDR2 SASEGT. The CDR3 contains 14 residues. The DNA for the CDR3 is TGTGCCAGCAGTGAGGGACAGGGAGGAGATACGCAGTATTTT. This codes for CASSEGQGGDTQYF.

The V gene is TRBV27, the J gene TRBJ1-5; the D is unclear. The CDR3 sequence is 13 residues long. Germline V gives CDR1 MNHEY, CDR2 SMNVEV (reference sequence). The germline V and J ends were trimmed by 5 bases and 2 bases, with 7 bases remaining between them. CDR3: CASSADGNQPQHF. As DNA, the CDR3 is TGTGCCAGCAGTGCGGACGGCAATCAGCCCCAGCATTTT.

This clone was counted a few times. The rearrangement links TRBV6-6 to TRBJ1-2, with TRBD1 matching 7 bases. The germline V gene encodes CDR1 MNHNY and CDR2 SVGAGI (reference sequence). CDR3 length: 14 residues. Germline trimming cut 7 bases from V and 2 bases from J; bases unmatched to any gene: 7. CDR3 in DNA: TGTGCCAGCATGGGATCGGGACAGAACTATGGCTACACCTTC. Its translation is CASMGSGQNYGYTF.

CDR3 in amino acids: CATSWSGGSTEAFF. CDR3 bases: TGTGCCACCTCATGGTCGGGGGGGAGCACTGAAGCTTTCTTT. The rearrangement uses TRBV19 and TRBJ1-1; TRBD1 is a possible D gene (5 bases). The CDR3 consists of 14 residues. Germline loops: CDR1 LNHDA, CDR2 SQIVND (reference sequence). Deletions cut 10 bases from V and 4 bases from J, with 19 bases between.

The rearrangement joins TRBV9 to TRBJ2-1; D is tentatively TRBD1 or TRBD2 (5 bases each). This CDR3 has 12 amino acids. V was shortened by 4 bases and J by 12 bases, with 14 bases between the two germline ends. Germline CDR1 is SGDLS and CDR2 is YYNGEE. The chain's CDR3 is CASSRDGAGQFF. The CDR3 nucleotides are TGTGCCAGCAGCCGAGACGGGGCTGGGCAGTTCTTC.

This clone was observed a few times. V is TRBV23-1 and J is TRBJ2-7; a weak D match, TRBD2 (6 bases). TRBV23-1 is marked as an open reading frame, function uncertain. This CDR3 has 14 residues. Trimming stripped 8 bases from V and 6 bases from J, with 20 bases between. CDR3: CASPTGVPHREQYF. The CDR3 DNA follows: TGCGCCAGCCCAACGGGAGTACCCCATCGCGAGCAGTACTTC.

V is TRBV11-3 and J is TRBJ2-6; D may be TRBD1 or TRBD2 (6 bases each). This CDR3 is built from 15 residues. The V and J ends lost 5 bases and 1 base respectively, with 9 bases between them. Germline V gene sequence: CDR1 SGHNT, CDR2 YENEEA. The CDR3 loop is CASSQGGSGANVLTF. DNA for the CDR3: TGTGCCAGCAGCCAAGGGGGGTCTGGGGCCAACGTCCTGACTTTC. Filled out from reference TRBV11-3 and TRBJ2-6, the complete variable domain reads EAGVVQSPRYKIIEKKQPVAFWCNPISGHNTLYWYLQNLGQGPELLIRYENEEAVDDSQLPKDRFSAERLKGVDSTLKIQPAELGDSAVYLCASSQGGSGANVLTFGAGSRLTVL.

Comments on this clone: At one end the junction does not follow the germline gene, possibly because of a read error. The chain carries TRBV18 and TRBJ2-7; 10 nucleotides match TRBD1. This CDR3 region has 16 residues. From germline, CDR1 is KGHSH and CDR2 LQKENI. The CDR3 is CASSPGDARDRGINDF. The CDR3 region has the DNA TGTGCCAGCTCACCCGGGGATGCTCGGGACAGGGGAATTAATGACTTC.

This sequence joins TRBV30 and TRBJ2-1; D remains ambiguous. The CDR3 has 13 residues. In germline, CDR1 is GTSNPN, CDR2 SVGIG (reference sequence). Trimming stripped 1 base from V and 4 bases from J, with 8 bases between. The CDR3 region is CAWSELEYNEQFF. CDR3 DNA sequence: TGTGCCTGGAGTGAACTCGAATACAATGAGCAGTTCTTC.

The V and J genes are TRBV4-2 and TRBJ1-5, with D possibly matching TRBD1 (6 bases). The CDR3 runs to 14 residues. V lost 2 bases and J 9 bases, leaving 14 bases between the germline ends. The germline CDR1 and CDR2 sequences are LGHNA and YNFKEQ. The CDR3 sequence is CASSQPGQFPPQHF. The CDR3 nucleotides read TGTGCCAGCAGCCAACCTGGACAGTTTCCGCCCCAGCATTTT.

This chain joins TRBV5-4 and TRBJ2-2; 7 bases line up with TRBD1. Trimming removed 3 bases from V and 2 bases from J; junction bases left unmatched: 4. The CDR3 extends over 15 amino acids. Germline V gene data show CDR1 as SGHNT and CDR2 as YYREEE (reference sequence). The CDR3 region is CASSSGGDNTGELFF. The CDR3 DNA reads as TGTGCCAGCAGCTCAGGGGGTGATAACACCGGGGAGCTGTTTTTT.

This chain uses TRBV30 with TRBJ2-7, with TRBD1 matching over 9 bases. V lost 3 bases to trimming and J lost 3 bases; unmatched junction nucleotides: 6. CDR3 size: 14 residues. Per germline, CDR1 GTSNPN and CDR2 SVGIG (reference sequence). The CDR3 sequence: CAWRGPGQGYEQYF. The CDR3 nucleotides are TGTGCCTGGAGGGGACCGGGACAGGGCTACGAGCAGTACTTC.

The rearrangement links TRBV2 to TRBJ2-7; 7 bases fit TRBD1. CDR3 length: 13 residues. Germline CDR1 and CDR2: SNHLY and FYNNEI. Germline trimming cut 5 bases from V and 2 bases from J; bases unmatched to any gene: 3. CDR3: CASSLDRAYEQYF. The CDR3 region has the DNA TGTGCCAGCAGTCTCGACAGGGCCTACGAGCAGTACTTC.

This clone turned up a few times. CDR3 bases: TGTGCCAGCAGCTCGAAAGCGGGGTACACAGATACGCAGTATTTT. It yields the protein CASSSKAGYTDTQYF. V is TRBV7-9 and J is TRBJ2-3, with 7 bases lining up with TRBD2. Germline loops: CDR1 SEHNR, CDR2 FQNEAQ (reference sequence). Germline trimming cut 4 bases from V and 2 bases from J; bases unmatched to any gene: 6. The CDR3 is made up of 15 amino acids.